This is a list of T cell receptor beta chains from one sample in a study of blood T cell repertoires in COVID-19. Generated by immunoSEQ multiplex PCR, the TCRdb table keeps only in-frame clones and is missing some. Of 450,000 or so clones in the sample, about 88% were seen once. The source material was peripheral blood. The receptors were sampled from a young man with COVID-19, enrolled during active disease. Each CDR3 is given with its conserved first and last residue. D genes are given only for firm matches. Size is stated for part of the rows, as once, few or many counts, or as a class when the clone is expanded.

J gene: TRBJ2-1; clone size: few; V gene: TRBV6-5; D gene: -; CDR3 DNA: TGTGCCAGCAGATCTACGTACAATGAGCAGTTCTTC; CDR3 protein: CASRSTYNEQFF
J gene: TRBJ2-2; clone size: few; V gene: TRBV6-4; D gene: -; CDR3 DNA: TGTGCCAGCAGCGGGACAAACACCGGGGAGCTGTTTTTT; CDR3 protein: CASSGTNTGELFF
J gene: TRBJ1-2; clone size: -; V gene: TRBV5-6; D gene: -; CDR3 DNA: TGTGCCAGCAGCTTGTGGGGCAGGGAATTGGATGGCTACACCTTC; CDR3 protein: CASSLWGRELDGYTF
J gene: TRBJ2-7; clone size: -; V gene: TRBV30; D gene: TRBD2; CDR3 DNA: TGTGCCTGGAGTGTCGGGACTAGCGTCTACGAGCAGTACTTC; CDR3 protein: CAWSVGTSVYEQYF
J gene: TRBJ2-7; clone size: -; V gene: TRBV19; D gene: TRBD2; CDR3 DNA: TGTGCCAGTAGTCAAATTCCAGCGGGAGGAAACGAGCAGTACTTC; CDR3 protein: CASSQIPAGGNEQYF
J gene: TRBJ1-2; clone size: -; V gene: TRBV11-3; D gene: -; CDR3 DNA: TGTGCCAGCAGTACAGGAGAGTGGAGTGGCTACACCTTC; CDR3 protein: CASSTGEWSGYTF
J gene: TRBJ2-7; clone size: -; V gene: TRBV6-1; D gene: TRBD1; CDR3 DNA: TGTGCCAGCAGTGATACCGGGACAGTCTCCTACGAGCAGTACTTC; CDR3 protein: CASSDTGTVSYEQYF
J gene: TRBJ2-3; clone size: -; V gene: TRBV7-3; D gene: TRBD1; CDR3 DNA: TGTGCCAGCAGCTTCCCGGGACAGGGTTCGGATACGCAGTATTTT; CDR3 protein: CASSFPGQGSDTQYF
J gene: TRBJ2-3; clone size: once; V gene: TRBV4-1; D gene: -; CDR3 DNA: TGCGCCAGCAGCCAAGCTATTACTAGCCCAGATACGCAGTATTTT; CDR3 protein: CASSQAITSPDTQYF
J gene: TRBJ2-3; clone size: -; V gene: TRBV4-2; D gene: -; CDR3 DNA: TGTGCCAGCAGCCAAGATCTTCAGGGACTGAGCACAGATACGCAGTATTTT; CDR3 protein: CASSQDLQGLSTDTQYF
J gene: TRBJ2-5; clone size: -; V gene: TRBV5-5; D gene: TRBD2; CDR3 DNA: TGTGCCAGCAGCTTATCGACTAGCGGAGGAGAGACCCAGTACTTC; CDR3 protein: CASSLSTSGGETQYF
J gene: TRBJ2-5; clone size: -; V gene: TRBV5-4; D gene: -; CDR3 DNA: TGTGCCAGCAGCTTCCCTCAAGAGACCCAGTACTTC; CDR3 protein: CASSFPQETQYF
J gene: TRBJ1-1; clone size: -; V gene: TRBV2; D gene: -; CDR3 DNA: TGTGCCAGCACCTCTAGTCACCCGAACACTGAAGCTTTCTTT; CDR3 protein: CASTSSHPNTEAFF
J gene: TRBJ2-7; clone size: -; V gene: TRBV7-9; D gene: TRBD1; CDR3 DNA: TGTGCCAGCAGCATCGGACAGGGGGCCTACGAGCAGTACTTC; CDR3 protein: CASSIGQGAYEQYF
J gene: TRBJ2-7; clone size: -; V gene: TRBV27; D gene: TRBD2; CDR3 DNA: TGTGCCAGCAGTTTAAGGTTCCTAGCGGGAGGGGATAACTACGAGCAGTACTTC; CDR3 protein: CASSLRFLAGGDNYEQYF
J gene: TRBJ2-1; clone size: -; V gene: TRBV9; D gene: TRBD1; CDR3 DNA: TGTGCCAGCAGCGCCAACTCGGGACAGGGTTTGGATGAGCAGTTCTTC; CDR3 protein: CASSANSGQGLDEQFF
J gene: TRBJ2-2; clone size: -; V gene: TRBV24-1; D gene: TRBD2; CDR3 DNA: TGTGCCACCGGGGGGACTAGCGAACACACCGGGGAGCTGTTTTTT; CDR3 protein: CATGGTSEHTGELFF
J gene: TRBJ2-3; clone size: -; V gene: TRBV2; D gene: -; CDR3 DNA: TGTGCCAGCCACGTTAGAGGAGATACGCAGTATTTT; CDR3 protein: CASHVRGDTQYF
J gene: TRBJ2-2; clone size: -; V gene: TRBV11-1; D gene: TRBD1; CDR3 DNA: TGTGCCAGCAGGGACAGGGGATTGGGCGGGGAGCTGTTTTTT; CDR3 protein: CASRDRGLGGELFF
J gene: TRBJ2-1; clone size: -; V gene: TRBV5-1; D gene: -; CDR3 DNA: TGCGCCAGCAGCTTGGAACAGCACAATGAGCAGTTCTTC; CDR3 protein: CASSLEQHNEQFF
J gene: TRBJ2-1; clone size: once; V gene: TRBV30; D gene: TRBD2; CDR3 DNA: TGTGCCTGGAGTGTAACGGGAGGAGGCAATGAGCAGTTCTTC; CDR3 protein: CAWSVTGGGNEQFF
J gene: TRBJ1-2; clone size: -; V gene: TRBV18; D gene: -; CDR3 DNA: TGTGCCAGCTCACCACAGTCGGGGGAGGATGGCTACACCTTC; CDR3 protein: CASSPQSGEDGYTF
J gene: TRBJ2-1; clone size: -; V gene: TRBV5-4; D gene: TRBD2; CDR3 DNA: TGTGCCAGCAGCTTGGGCGCGGGGGGGCGGAACAATGAGCAGTTCTTC; CDR3 protein: CASSLGAGGRNNEQFF
J gene: TRBJ1-2; clone size: -; V gene: TRBV5-4; D gene: TRBD1; CDR3 DNA: TGTGCCAGCAGCTGGAAGACAGGGCCGGAGGGCTACACCTTC; CDR3 protein: CASSWKTGPEGYTF
J gene: TRBJ1-2; clone size: -; V gene: TRBV2; D gene: -; CDR3 DNA: TGTGCCAGCCAAAAACAGGGCGCCGATCTCTATGGCTACACCTTC; CDR3 protein: CASQKQGADLYGYTF
J gene: TRBJ2-3; clone size: -; V gene: TRBV5-1; D gene: TRBD1; CDR3 DNA: TGCGCCAGCAGACAACAGGGGAGCACAGATACGCAGTATTTT; CDR3 protein: CASRQQGSTDTQYF
J gene: TRBJ1-1; clone size: once; V gene: TRBV30; D gene: -; CDR3 DNA: TGTGCCTGGAGCGTCTCAGTGAACACTGAAGCTTTCTTT; CDR3 protein: CAWSVSVNTEAFF
J gene: TRBJ2-2; clone size: -; V gene: TRBV6-5; D gene: TRBD2; CDR3 DNA: TGTGCCAGCAGGCAGCGGGGGATACTCGGGGAGCTGTTTTTT; CDR3 protein: CASRQRGILGELFF
J gene: TRBJ1-5; clone size: -; V gene: TRBV28; D gene: -; CDR3 DNA: TGTGCCAGCAGTTTATCACAGGTTGGTCAGCCCCAGCATTTT; CDR3 protein: CASSLSQVGQPQHF
J gene: TRBJ1-6; clone size: once; V gene: TRBV30; D gene: TRBD1; CDR3 DNA: TGTGCCTGGAGTAGGGACAGTCAAGCTTCACCCCTCCACTTT; CDR3 protein: CAWSRDSQASPLHF
J gene: TRBJ2-1; clone size: once; V gene: TRBV7-2; D gene: TRBD2; CDR3 DNA: TGTGCCAGCAGCTTAGCGACTAGCGGGGGGGGGTACAATGAGCAGTTCTTC; CDR3 protein: CASSLATSGGGYNEQFF
J gene: TRBJ2-2; clone size: -; V gene: TRBV18; D gene: TRBD1; CDR3 DNA: TGTGCCAGCTGGACAGGGACCGGGGAGCTGTTTTTT; CDR3 protein: CASWTGTGELFF
J gene: TRBJ2-1; clone size: -; V gene: TRBV5-6; D gene: TRBD2; CDR3 DNA: TGTGCCAGCAGCTTGGACCTAGCGGGGAGGGCCAATGAGCAGTTCTTC; CDR3 protein: CASSLDLAGRANEQFF
J gene: TRBJ1-1; clone size: -; V gene: TRBV20-1; D gene: TRBD1; CDR3 DNA: TGCAGTGCACCCGACAGGGTTAAAGCTTTCTTT; CDR3 protein: CSAPDRVKAFF
J gene: TRBJ1-5; clone size: -; V gene: TRBV30; D gene: -; CDR3 DNA: TGTGCCTGGAGGGCCCCTGACAGAGACAATCAGCCCCAGCATTTT; CDR3 protein: CAWRAPDRDNQPQHF
J gene: TRBJ2-1; clone size: -; V gene: TRBV9; D gene: TRBD1; CDR3 DNA: TGTGCCAGCAGCGACTTCAGGACAGGTGGGGACAATGAGCAGTTCTTC; CDR3 protein: CASSDFRTGGDNEQFF
J gene: TRBJ2-7; clone size: -; V gene: TRBV18; D gene: -; CDR3 DNA: TGTGCCAGCTCACCACCCGGGGCCTACGAGCAGTACTTC; CDR3 protein: CASSPPGAYEQYF
J gene: TRBJ2-3; clone size: -; V gene: TRBV2; D gene: -; CDR3 DNA: TGTGCCAGCAGTGTAGGTCCCTTAATAAGCGCAGATACGCAGTATTTT; CDR3 protein: CASSVGPLISADTQYF
J gene: TRBJ1-5; clone size: -; V gene: TRBV10-3; D gene: TRBD1; CDR3 DNA: TGTGCCATCAGTGAGCACTACCAGACAGGGGTAGACAATCAGCCCCAGCATTTT; CDR3 protein: CAISEHYQTGVDNQPQHF
J gene: TRBJ2-7; clone size: -; V gene: TRBV11-2; D gene: TRBD2; CDR3 DNA: TGTGCCAGCAGCCGAGGACTAGCGGGAGCGTACGAGCAGTACTTC; CDR3 protein: CASSRGLAGAYEQYF
J gene: TRBJ1-6; clone size: -; V gene: TRBV18; D gene: -; CDR3 DNA: TGTGCCAGCTCACGAACAGGGTCCGATAATTCACCCCTCCACTTT; CDR3 protein: CASSRTGSDNSPLHF
J gene: TRBJ1-1; clone size: -; V gene: TRBV4-1; D gene: -; CDR3 DNA: TGCGCCAGCATGTGGGGCGGAGAAGCTTTCTTT; CDR3 protein: CASMWGGEAFF
J gene: TRBJ2-7; clone size: -; V gene: TRBV7-8; D gene: TRBD1; CDR3 DNA: TGTGCCAGCAGCTTTTCCGAGACAGGGAACTACGAGCAGTACTTC; CDR3 protein: CASSFSETGNYEQYF
J gene: TRBJ2-1; clone size: -; V gene: TRBV5-4; D gene: TRBD2; CDR3 DNA: TGTGCCAGCAGCTTGATACTAGCGGGTTCCTACAATGAGCAGTTCTTC; CDR3 protein: CASSLILAGSYNEQFF
J gene: TRBJ1-2; clone size: -; V gene: TRBV6-5; D gene: -; CDR3 DNA: TGTGCCAGCACACAGGGAAATGGCTACACCTTC; CDR3 protein: CASTQGNGYTF
J gene: TRBJ1-4; clone size: -; V gene: TRBV4-1; D gene: TRBD1; CDR3 DNA: TGCGCCAGCAGCCAAGGGCGCGGGACAGGTGAAAAACTGTTTTTT; CDR3 protein: CASSQGRGTGEKLFF
J gene: TRBJ1-2; clone size: -; V gene: TRBV13; D gene: TRBD1; CDR3 DNA: TGTGCCAGCAGCCTAGGACAGGGCCGGGGCTACACCTTC; CDR3 protein: CASSLGQGRGYTF
J gene: TRBJ2-3; clone size: once; V gene: TRBV12-3/TRBV12-4; D gene: -; CDR3 DNA: TGTGCCAGCAGTCCCATAGAAGATACGCAGTATTTT; CDR3 protein: CASSPIEDTQYF
J gene: TRBJ2-5; clone size: -; V gene: TRBV2; D gene: -; CDR3 DNA: TGTGCCAGCAGCGGGGGAAAAGAGACCCAGTACTTC; CDR3 protein: CASSGGKETQYF
J gene: TRBJ2-7; clone size: once; V gene: TRBV27; D gene: -; CDR3 DNA: TGTGCCAGCAGTTTATCAGGACAGACCTACGAGCAGTACTTC; CDR3 protein: CASSLSGQTYEQYF